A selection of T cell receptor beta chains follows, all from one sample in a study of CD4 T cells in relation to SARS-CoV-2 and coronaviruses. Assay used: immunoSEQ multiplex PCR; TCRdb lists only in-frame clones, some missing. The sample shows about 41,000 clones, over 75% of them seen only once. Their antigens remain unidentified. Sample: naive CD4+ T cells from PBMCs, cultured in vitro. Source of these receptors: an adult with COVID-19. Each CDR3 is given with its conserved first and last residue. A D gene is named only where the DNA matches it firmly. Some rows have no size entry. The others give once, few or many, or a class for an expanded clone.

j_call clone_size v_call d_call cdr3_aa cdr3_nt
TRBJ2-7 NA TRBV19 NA CASSSAPSTYEQYF TGTGCCAGTAGTTCTGCACCTTCTACCTACGAGCAGTACTTC
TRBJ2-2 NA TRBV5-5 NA CASSWRTTNTGELFF TGTGCCAGCAGCTGGCGGACGACGAACACCGGGGAGCTGTTTTTT
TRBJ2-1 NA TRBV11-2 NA CASSRRTTGSYNEQFF TGTGCCAGCAGTCGAAGGACTACCGGCTCCTACAATGAGCAGTTCTTC
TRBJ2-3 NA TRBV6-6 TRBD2 CASMAGASDTQYF TGTGCCAGCATGGCGGGAGCATCAGATACGCAGTATTTT
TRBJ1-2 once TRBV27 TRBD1 CASSFGTGGYGYTF TGTGCCAGCAGTTTCGGGACAGGGGGGTATGGCTACACCTTC
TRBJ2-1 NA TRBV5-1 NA CASSLDPGASLRNEQFF TGCGCCAGCAGCTTGGATCCCGGGGCCTCACTCAGGAATGAGCAGTTCTTC
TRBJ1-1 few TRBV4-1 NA CASSQVVRGWPEAFF TGCGCCAGCAGCCAAGTAGTCAGGGGATGGCCTGAAGCTTTCTTT
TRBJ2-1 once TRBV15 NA CATTSTSVWFGDEQFF TGTGCCACCACCTCTACTAGTGTGTGGTTTGGGGATGAGCAGTTCTTC
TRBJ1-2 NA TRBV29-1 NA CSDQAVLGVGYTF TGCAGCGACCAGGCCGTTTTGGGCGTCGGCTACACCTTC
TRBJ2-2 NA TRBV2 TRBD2 CASSRLAGPTGELFF TGTGCCAGCAGTCGACTAGCGGGGCCCACCGGGGAGCTGTTTTTT
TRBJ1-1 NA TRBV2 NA CASSEEGGTEAFF TGTGCCAGCAGTGAGGAGGGGGGCACTGAAGCTTTCTTT
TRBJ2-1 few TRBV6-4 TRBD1 CASSDSTGGYNEQFF TGTGCCAGCAGTGACTCGACAGGGGGCTACAATGAGCAGTTCTTC
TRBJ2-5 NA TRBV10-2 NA CASSETVQETQYF TGCGCCAGCAGTGAGACAGTCCAAGAGACCCAGTACTTC
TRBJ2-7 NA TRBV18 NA CASSPPGWISYEQYF TGTGCCAGCTCACCACCGGGGTGGATCTCCTACGAGCAGTACTTC
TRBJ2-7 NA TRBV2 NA CASLEAAISYEQYF TGTGCCAGCCTCGAGGCCGCTATCTCCTACGAGCAGTACTTC
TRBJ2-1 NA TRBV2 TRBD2 CASRQIAGAYNEQFF TGTGCCAGCAGACAAATAGCGGGAGCCTACAATGAGCAGTTCTTC
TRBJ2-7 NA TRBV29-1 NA CSVRLQLYEQYF TGCAGCGTTCGTCTACAGCTCTACGAGCAGTACTTC
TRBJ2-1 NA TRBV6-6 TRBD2 CASRHTTSGRYNEQFF TGTGCCAGCAGGCACACCACTAGCGGGAGGTACAATGAGCAGTTCTTC
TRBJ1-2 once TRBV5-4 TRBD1 CASSFITTGRSGYTF TGTGCCAGCAGCTTCATTACGACAGGGCGGAGTGGCTACACCTTC
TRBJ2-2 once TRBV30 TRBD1 CAWSAEGGATGELFF TGTGCCTGGAGTGCCGAAGGGGGCGCGACCGGGGAGCTGTTTTTT
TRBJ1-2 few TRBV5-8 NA CASSYWGGSYGYTF TGTGCCAGCAGCTACTGGGGGGGTAGCTATGGCTACACCTTC
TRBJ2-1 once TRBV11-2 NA CASSLMISSYNEQFF TGTGCCAGCAGCTTAATGATAAGCTCCTACAATGAGCAGTTCTTC
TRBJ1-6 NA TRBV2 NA CASSEAWRVGNSPLHF TGTGCCAGCAGTGAAGCGTGGAGGGTCGGGAATTCACCCCTCCACTTT
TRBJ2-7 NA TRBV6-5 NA CASSYQGGPYEQYF TGTGCCAGCAGTTATCAGGGAGGCCCCTACGAGCAGTACTTC
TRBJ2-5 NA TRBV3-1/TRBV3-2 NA CASSRLEATQYF TGTGCCAGCAGCCGCCTAGAAGCGACCCAGTACTTC
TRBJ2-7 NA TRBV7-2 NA CASSLMGRGSYEQYF TGTGCCAGCAGCTTAATGGGACGGGGCTCCTACGAGCAGTACTTC
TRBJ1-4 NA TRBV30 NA CAWRPPPTAVNEKLFF TGTGCCTGGAGGCCCCCTCCGACAGCGGTTAATGAAAAACTGTTTTTT
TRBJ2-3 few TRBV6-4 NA CASSGDSTDTQYF TGTGCCAGCAGTGGGGACAGCACAGATACGCAGTATTTT
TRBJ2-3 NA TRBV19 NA CASSPRQSTDTQYF TGTGCCAGTAGTCCCCGACAGAGCACAGATACGCAGTATTTT
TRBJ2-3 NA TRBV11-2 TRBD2 CASSLVVARLAGEGDTQYF TGTGCCAGCAGCTTAGTTGTGGCGCGACTAGCGGGAGAGGGGGATACGCAGTATTTT
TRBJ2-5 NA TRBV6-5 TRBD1 CASKKGQGRETQYF TGTGCCAGCAAGAAAGGACAGGGGAGGGAGACCCAGTACTTC
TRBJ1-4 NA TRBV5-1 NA CASSSGGVATNEKLFF TGCGCCAGCAGCTCCGGAGGGGTTGCAACTAATGAAAAACTGTTTTTT
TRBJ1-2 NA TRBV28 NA CASSLGPGNYGYTF TGTGCCAGCAGTTTAGGGCCAGGAAACTATGGCTACACCTTC
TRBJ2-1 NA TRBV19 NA CASKPGGNEQFF TGTGCCAGTAAACCCGGGGGCAATGAGCAGTTCTTC
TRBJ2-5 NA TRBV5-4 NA CATMPGPARTQYF TGTGCCACCATGCCCGGCCCGGCACGGACCCAGTACTTC
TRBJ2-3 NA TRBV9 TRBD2 CASSSSGSTDTQYF TGTGCCAGCAGCTCTAGCGGTAGCACAGATACGCAGTATTTT
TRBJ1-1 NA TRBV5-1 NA CASSLLGQNTEAFF TGCGCCAGCAGCTTGTTGGGACAGAACACTGAAGCTTTCTTT
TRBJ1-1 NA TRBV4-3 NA CASRTSGTVNTEAFF TGCGCCAGCCGTACGAGCGGGACGGTGAACACTGAAGCTTTCTTT
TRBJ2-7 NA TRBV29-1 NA CSVVTGEGGEQYF TGCAGCGTTGTTACAGGGGAGGGAGGCGAGCAGTACTTC
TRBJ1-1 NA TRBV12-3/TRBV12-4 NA CASSSVRATEAFF TGTGCCAGCAGTTCGGTCAGGGCCACTGAAGCTTTCTTT
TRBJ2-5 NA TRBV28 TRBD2 CASSPRLAGEQETQYF TGTGCCAGCAGTCCGCGTCTAGCGGGAGAGCAAGAGACCCAGTACTTC
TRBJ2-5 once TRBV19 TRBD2 CASSTVAGVETQYF TGTGCCAGTAGTACTGTAGCGGGAGTAGAGACCCAGTACTTC
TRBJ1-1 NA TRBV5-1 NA CASSVVGLNTEAFF TGCGCCAGCAGCGTGGTGGGCTTGAACACTGAAGCTTTCTTT
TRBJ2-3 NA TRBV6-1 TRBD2 CASSERDLGSGRAADTQYF TGTGCCAGCAGTGAAAGGGATCTCGGGAGCGGGAGGGCCGCAGATACGCAGTATTTT
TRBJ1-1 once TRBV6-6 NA CASTRTTFAFNTEAFF TGTGCCAGCACTCGGACAACGTTCGCCTTTAACACTGAAGCTTTCTTT
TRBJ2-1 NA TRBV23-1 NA CASSQYHTSYNEQFF TGCGCCAGCAGTCAATATCACACCTCCTACAATGAGCAGTTCTTC
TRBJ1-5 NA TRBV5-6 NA CASSFGGGQPQHF TGTGCCAGCAGCTTTGGGGGCGGTCAGCCCCAGCATTTT
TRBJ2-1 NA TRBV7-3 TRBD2 CASSPGTSGTDEQFF TGTGCCAGCAGCCCAGGGACTAGCGGGACCGATGAGCAGTTCTTC
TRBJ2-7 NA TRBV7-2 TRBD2 CASSQTSGNYEQYF TGTGCCAGCAGCCAGACTAGCGGGAACTACGAGCAGTACTTC
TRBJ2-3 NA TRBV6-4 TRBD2 CASSEPRDLAGVSDTQYF TGTGCCAGCAGTGAACCCCGAGACCTAGCGGGAGTTTCAGATACGCAGTATTTT
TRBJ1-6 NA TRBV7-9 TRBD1 CASGAGDRFFPLHF TGTGCCAGCGGCGCCGGGGACAGGTTTTTTCCCCTCCACTTT
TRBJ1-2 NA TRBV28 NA CASSSRGYGYTF TGTGCCAGCAGTTCTCGGGGCTATGGCTACACCTTC
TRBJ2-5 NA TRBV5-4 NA CASSLQETQYF TGTGCCAGCAGCTTACAAGAGACCCAGTACTTC
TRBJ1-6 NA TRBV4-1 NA CASSQEGGNLGSPLHF TGCGCCAGCAGCCAAGAAGGGGGTAATTTGGGTTCACCCCTCCACTTT
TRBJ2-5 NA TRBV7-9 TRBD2 CASSLGLAVQETQYF TGTGCCAGCAGCTTAGGACTAGCGGTCCAAGAGACCCAGTACTTC
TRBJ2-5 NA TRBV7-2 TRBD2 CASSAGPFGAGGQETQYF TGTGCCAGCAGCGCTGGGCCTTTTGGGGCGGGAGGTCAAGAGACCCAGTACTTC
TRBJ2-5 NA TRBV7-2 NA CASSFGRSQETQYF TGTGCCAGCAGCTTCGGGCGGAGCCAAGAGACCCAGTACTTC
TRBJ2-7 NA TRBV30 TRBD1 CACSQGYEQYF TGTGCCTGTTCACAGGGGTACGAGCAGTACTTC